This T cell receptor beta chain came from a study of regulatory T cells in long-lasting Graves disease. Investigators prepared the TCR beta libraries by applying iRepertoire HTBI primers and Arm-PCR of CDR3 regions. One entry per CDR3 protein, called by TCRdb with MiXCR from the multiplex PCR reads. Altogether approximately 310,000 distinct CDR3 sequences are present, 15% to 20% being singletons, with the ten largest covering roughly 35%. Germline V gene data show CDR1 as SNHLY and CDR2 as FYNNEI. The CDR3 is made up of 12 amino acids. The V and J ends lost 6 bases and 2 bases respectively, with 8 bases between them. This clonotype was seen many times. The time point was: newly diagnosed GD, antithyroid drugs for less than 3 months. The TCR library used RNA extracted from PBMCs.

The chain uses TRBV2 and TRBJ2-7; tentative D call: TRBD1 (5 bases). The sample was peripheral blood mononuclear cells (PBMCs), taken at new diagnosis, from a patient treated with antithyroid drugs. The sequence derives from a female donor with Graves disease. CDR3: CASRDIPYEQYF. The CDR3, as DNA: TGTGCCAGCAGGGACATCCCCTACGAGCAGTACTTC.